The table lists the clone carrying this T cell receptor beta chain with a few counts. Germline V gene data show CDR1 as SEHNR and CDR2 as FQNEAQ (reference sequence). The CDR3 contains 14 residues. V dropped 5 bases and J dropped 5 bases, with 16 bases sitting between them. In making diagnoses, clinical symptoms, serum thyroxine and TRAb, thyroid ultrasound and orbital computed tomography were all used. These data are taken from a study of T cells in Graves' hyperthyroidism and ophthalmopathy. There were TCR beta CDR3 regions amplified from RNA transcripts. The TCR CDR3 was amplified in a first-round RT-PCR using the HTBI primer set. TCRdb passed the multiplex PCR reads through MiXCR, listing each CDR3 protein once. Altogether 480,000 or so distinct CDR3 sequences are present, about 45% being singletons, with the ten largest covering 44%.

The chain combines TRBV7-9 with TRBJ2-7; D gene uncertain. Sequencing was carried out using peripheral blood or thyroid tissue (not recorded which). The TCR comes from an adult woman with Graves' disease, either hyperthyroidism or ophthalmopathy (not recorded which). The CDR3 region has the DNA TGTGCCAGCAGCCAAGTTAAAGGGCAGCACGAGCAGTACTTC. It codes for CASSQVKGQHEQYF.